This T cell receptor (beta chain) was captured by sequencing in a study of OX40 agonist ivuxolimab in advanced cancers. Overall study: At under 85% male, the cohort had a mean age of 60 years, ranging from about 20 to 79.

Here immunoSEQ multiplex PCR was the method, and the copy in TCRdb shows in-frame clones only, minus some. The profile shows under 20,000 clones, around 83% of them singletons. Losses at the gene ends were 2 bases for V and 8 bases for J; bases not matched to a gene: 7. The CDR3 has 15 amino acids. Germline V gives CDR1 MDHEN, CDR2 SYDVKM. This material consisted of CD4+ or CD8+ T cells sorted from blood, taken in a trial of the OX40 agonist ivuxolimab. The V call is TRBV28, the J call TRBJ1-2; 11 bases are shared with TRBD1. The source of this sequence is an adult with an advanced solid tumor such as melanoma, head and neck, liver or kidney cancer. DNA of the CDR3: TGTGCCAGCAGTTTACCCGGGACAGGGGGGGGCGGCTACACCTTC. As protein: CASSLPGTGGGGYTF.